A selection of T cell receptor beta chains follows, all from one sample in a study of blood T cell repertoires in COVID-19. Only in-frame clones appear in the TCRdb table, and some are missing; sequencing was by immunoSEQ multiplex PCR. The sample records about 85,000 clones, approximately 88% being singletons. Sequenced material: peripheral blood. The receptors were gathered from a man aged 60 to 75 with acute or convalescent COVID-19. Each CDR3 is given with its conserved first and last residue. Fields, in order: V gene, D gene, J gene, clone size, CDR3 protein, CDR3 DNA. D genes are given only for firm matches. Only part of the rows carry a size: once, few, many, or a class if the clone is expanded.

TRBV27	TRBD1	TRBJ1-1	-	CASSRDSSTEAFF	TGTGCCAGCTCCCGGGACAGTTCCACTGAAGCTTTCTTT
TRBV24-1	-	TRBJ1-1	-	CATSDSQGSPAFF	TGTGCCACCAGTGATTCCCAGGGTTCCCCGGCTTTCTTT
TRBV6-5	TRBD2	TRBJ2-5	-	CASSQLSGGETQYF	TGTGCCAGCAGCCAGCTGTCGGGGGGAGAGACCCAGTACTTC
TRBV6-1	-	TRBJ1-2	-	CASSESGAVNYGYTF	TGTGCCAGCAGTGAGTCAGGGGCCGTAAACTATGGCTACACCTTC
TRBV2	-	TRBJ1-2	-	CASSAPRVGYTF	TGTGCCAGCAGCGCCCCCAGGGTTGGCTACACCTTC
TRBV6-5	-	TRBJ1-6	-	CASSPRVTDNSPLHF	TGTGCCAGCAGTCCACGCGTGACAGATAATTCACCCCTCCACTTT
TRBV7-2	TRBD2	TRBJ2-5	-	CASSFGLAGGQETQYF	TGTGCCAGCAGCTTCGGACTAGCGGGGGGCCAAGAGACCCAGTACTTC
TRBV5-4	-	TRBJ1-2	few	CASSLARVRNYGYTF	TGTGCCAGCAGCTTGGCCCGGGTTAGGAACTATGGCTACACCTTC
TRBV6-5	TRBD1	TRBJ1-2	-	CATQGTPNYGYTF	TGTGCCACACAGGGGACTCCTAACTATGGCTACACCTTC
TRBV19	-	TRBJ1-5	-	CASRDRPFSNQPQHF	TGTGCCAGTAGAGACAGACCCTTTAGCAATCAGCCCCAGCATTTT
TRBV4-2	-	TRBJ2-2	-	CASSPTPSSNTGELFF	TGTGCCAGCAGCCCGACACCCTCTTCGAACACCGGGGAGCTGTTTTTT
TRBV7-9	-	TRBJ1-1	-	CASSLPELNTEAFF	TGTGCCAGCAGCTTACCAGAACTGAACACTGAAGCTTTCTTT
TRBV5-1	TRBD1	TRBJ2-5	once	CASSGQGVAETQYF	TGCGCCAGCAGCGGGCAGGGGGTGGCGGAGACCCAGTACTTC
TRBV7-3	-	TRBJ1-1	-	CASSLTSGLEAFF	TGTGCCAGCAGCTTGACAAGTGGGCTTGAAGCTTTCTTT
TRBV24-1	TRBD1	TRBJ2-2	-	CATSELGQGGRTGELFF	TGTGCCACCAGTGAATTGGGACAGGGGGGACGTACCGGGGAGCTGTTTTTT
TRBV6-5	TRBD1	TRBJ2-7	-	CASRFGTAYEQYF	TGTGCCAGCAGATTCGGGACAGCCTACGAGCAGTACTTC
TRBV6-2/TRBV6-3	-	TRBJ1-1	-	CASSYRGKGTSRHGEAFF	TGTGCCAGCAGTTATAGGGGAAAGGGGACTAGTAGACATGGTGAAGCTTTCTTT
TRBV6-2/TRBV6-3	-	TRBJ2-7	-	CASSRDSAGEQYF	TGTGCCAGCAGTCGGGACTCCGCCGGGGAGCAGTACTTC
TRBV21-1	-	TRBJ2-5	once	CASSKVPGGLLQGARETQYF	TGTGCCAGCAGCAAAGTCCCGGGGGGTCTCTTACAGGGGGCGCGGGAGACCCAGTACTTC
TRBV7-2	TRBD2	TRBJ2-7	-	CASSPLGLAGGQYF	TGTGCCAGCAGCCCCCTGGGACTAGCGGGGGGGCAGTACTTC
TRBV19	-	TRBJ1-6	-	CAARENYNSPLHF	TGTGCCGCCCGGGAGAACTATAATTCACCCCTCCACTTT
TRBV19	-	TRBJ1-1	few	CASSTVNTEAFF	TGTGCCAGTAGTACAGTTAACACTGAAGCTTTCTTT
TRBV2	-	TRBJ2-2	-	CASSDQGVHGELFF	TGTGCCAGCAGTGACCAGGGCGTTCACGGGGAGCTGTTTTTT
TRBV3-1/TRBV3-2	-	TRBJ1-1	-	CASSQAGLNTEAFF	TGTGCCAGCAGCCAAGCAGGGTTGAACACTGAAGCTTTCTTT
TRBV6-5	-	TRBJ1-3	-	CASHSVKSRGNTIYF	TGTGCCAGCCACTCGGTGAAGTCTCGAGGAAACACCATATATTTT
TRBV3-1/TRBV3-2	TRBD1	TRBJ2-3	-	CASSQGTGTDTQYF	TGTGCCAGCAGCCAGGGGACAGGGACAGATACGCAGTATTTT
TRBV6-5	-	TRBJ1-3	few	CASSPDGISGNTIYF	TGTGCCAGCAGTCCCGACGGGATCTCTGGAAACACCATATATTTT
TRBV30	TRBD2	TRBJ2-3	-	CAWTGQRTSGISTDTQYF	TGTGCCTGGACCGGTCAACGGACTAGCGGGATTAGCACAGATACGCAGTATTTT
TRBV11-2	-	TRBJ1-1	-	CASSLESRGYGRNTEAFF	TGTGCCAGCAGCTTAGAAAGTCGCGGCTACGGGAGAAACACTGAAGCTTTCTTT
TRBV5-4	TRBD2	TRBJ2-3	-	CASSLGTSNTQYF	TGTGCCAGCAGCCTAGGGACTAGTAATACGCAGTATTTT
TRBV15	TRBD2	TRBJ2-5	once	CATSRGAGGRGETQYF	TGTGCCACCAGCAGAGGAGCGGGGGGGCGGGGCGAGACCCAGTACTTC
TRBV6-6	-	TRBJ1-6	-	CASSYGEGGNSPLHF	TGTGCCAGCAGTTACGGGGAGGGGGGTAATTCACCCCTCCACTTT
TRBV19	-	TRBJ1-5	-	CASSISRGNQPQHF	TGTGCCAGTAGTATATCGCGTGGCAATCAGCCCCAGCATTTT
TRBV7-2	-	TRBJ1-2	-	CASSLGAGSIYGYTF	TGTGCCAGCAGCTTAGGCGCAGGCTCTATCTATGGCTACACCTTC
TRBV6-5	TRBD1	TRBJ1-2	-	CASSYSGTDPYGYTF	TGTGCCAGCAGTTACTCGGGGACAGATCCTTATGGCTACACCTTC
TRBV4-3	TRBD1	TRBJ1-2	-	CASSQDQTGGSNYGYTF	TGCGCCAGCAGCCAAGATCAGACAGGGGGGAGTAACTATGGCTACACCTTC
TRBV19	TRBD1	TRBJ1-2	-	CASSTRQGNYGYTF	TGTGCCAGTAGTACTAGACAGGGTAACTATGGCTACACCTTC
TRBV5-6	-	TRBJ1-2	-	CASSQGNGYGYTF	TGTGCCAGCAGCCAGGGGAACGGCTATGGCTACACCTTC
TRBV5-1	-	TRBJ1-1	-	CASSLARGGTEAFF	TGCGCCAGCAGCTTGGCCCGGGGGGGCACTGAAGCTTTCTTT
TRBV7-2	-	TRBJ2-7	-	CASSSLGGFYEQYF	TGTGCCAGCAGCTCCCTGGGGGGATTCTACGAGCAGTACTTC
TRBV4-1	TRBD1	TRBJ1-2	-	CATADRVNYGYTF	TGCGCCACTGCGGACAGGGTGAACTATGGCTACACCTTC
TRBV9	-	TRBJ1-2	-	CASSVVVGSENGYTF	TGTGCCAGCAGCGTAGTAGTGGGGAGTGAGAATGGCTACACCTTC
TRBV15	-	TRBJ1-5	-	CATSTITGGQTNQPQHF	TGTGCCACCAGCACCATAACGGGGGGCCAAACCAATCAGCCCCAGCATTTT
TRBV30	TRBD1	TRBJ1-1	few	CAWSFRGLQMNTEAFF	TGTGCCTGGAGTTTCAGGGGGCTACAGATGAACACTGAAGCTTTCTTT
TRBV10-1	TRBD2	TRBJ2-2	-	CASSRESGGPFDTGELFF	TGCGCCAGCAGCCGCGAGAGCGGGGGGCCCTTCGACACCGGGGAGCTGTTTTTT
TRBV9	TRBD1	TRBJ1-1	-	CASSGDRGPTEAFF	TGTGCCAGCAGCGGGGACAGGGGGCCAACTGAAGCTTTCTTT
TRBV20-1	TRBD2	TRBJ2-1	-	CSASLLAGAQEQFF	TGCAGTGCTAGTCTCCTAGCGGGGGCGCAGGAGCAGTTCTTC
TRBV10-3	-	TRBJ1-1	-	CAISESTEGSEAFF	TGTGCCATCAGTGAGTCGACGGAGGGCTCTGAAGCTTTCTTT
TRBV14	-	TRBJ1-1	-	CASSIPQGSGAFF	TGTGCCAGCAGCATACCTCAGGGAAGTGGAGCTTTCTTT
TRBV14	TRBD2	TRBJ2-1	-	CASSQEASGAYNEQFF	TGTGCCAGCAGCCAAGAGGCTAGCGGGGCATACAATGAGCAGTTCTTC
TRBV9	-	TRBJ1-6	-	CASSVFSSNSPLHF	TGTGCCAGCAGCGTATTCAGTTCCAATTCACCCCTCCACTTT
TRBV19	-	TRBJ2-4	-	CASTRAGSIAKNIQYF	TGTGCCAGTACCAGAGCGGGTTCAATAGCCAAAAACATTCAGTACTTC
TRBV7-8	-	TRBJ1-4	-	CASSGAWAATNEKLFF	TGTGCCAGCAGCGGGGCCTGGGCAGCAACTAATGAAAAACTGTTTTTT